This section outlines one T cell receptor beta chain sequence together with its context. As originally analysed: Reference gene primer amplification gave estimated nucleated cell counts. TCRdb's copy holds only in-frame clones and misses some; the assay was immunoSEQ multiplex PCR. That table furnishes V, J and clone size, whereas the DNA furnished D and trimming. The table has approximately 210,000 clones, around 78% seen once; the top ten hold approximately 2.6%. This entry is derived from a study of blood T cell repertoires in COVID-19. Study-level information: Researchers got acute and convalescent COVID-19 samples from the United States, Italy and Spain. T cells, B-cell-depleted T cells, or PBMCs provided the cDNA or gDNA that served as material.

V shed 0 bases and J shed 0 bases, with 11 bases lying between them. The CDR3 is 16 amino acids. Per the germline V gene, CDR1 is LNHNV and CDR2 is YYDKDF (reference sequence). The TCR originated in a woman in her 70s with active or convalescent COVID-19. The sequencing sample was made of peripheral blood. The V gene is TRBV15, the J gene TRBJ1-1, with D perhaps TRBD1 (5 bases). Here the CDR3 reads CATSREGPTLNTEAFF. CDR3 bases: TGTGCCACCAGCAGAGAGGGGCCGACTCTGAACACTGAAGCTTTCTTT. Full variable domain (outside the CDR3, taken from reference TRBV15 and TRBJ1-1): DAMVIQNPRYQVTQFGKPVTLSCSQTLNHNVMYWYQQKSSQAPKLLFHYYDKDFNNEADTPDNFQSRRPNTSFCFLDIRSPGLGDTAMYLCATSREGPTLNTEAFFGQGTRLTVV.